This TCR beta chain is from a study of immune evolution from preneoplasia to lung adenocarcinoma. Sequencing used immunoSEQ multiplex PCR; TCRdb keeps in-frame clones, though not all of them. The sample has 6,300 or so clones; approximately 88% are singletons. V was clipped by 8 bases and J by 5 bases; unmatched bases: 7. The CDR3 consists of 14 residues. Germline CDR1 SGHRS, CDR2 YFSETQ. Source material: FFPE lung adenocarcinoma in situ tissue. This receptor was taken from a donor aged 70 or over with lung adenocarcinoma. This chain joins TRBV5-1 and TRBJ2-5; the match to TRBD1 covers 12 bases. The CDR3 loop is CASAGTGGRETQYF. The CDR3 nucleotides read TGCGCCAGTGCCGGGACAGGGGGCCGGGAGACCCAGTACTTC.